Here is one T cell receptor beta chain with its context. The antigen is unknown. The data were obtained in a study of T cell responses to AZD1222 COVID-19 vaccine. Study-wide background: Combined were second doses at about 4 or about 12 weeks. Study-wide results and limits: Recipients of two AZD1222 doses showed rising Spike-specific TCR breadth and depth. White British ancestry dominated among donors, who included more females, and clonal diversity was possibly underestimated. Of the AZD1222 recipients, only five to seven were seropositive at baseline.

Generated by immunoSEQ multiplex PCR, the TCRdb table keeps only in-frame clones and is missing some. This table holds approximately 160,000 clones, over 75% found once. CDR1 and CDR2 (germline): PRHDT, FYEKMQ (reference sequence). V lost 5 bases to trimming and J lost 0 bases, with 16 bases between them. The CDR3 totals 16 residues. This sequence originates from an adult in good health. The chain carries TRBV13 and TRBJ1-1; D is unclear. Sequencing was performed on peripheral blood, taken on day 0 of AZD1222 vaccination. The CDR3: CASSPGRVLMNTEAFF. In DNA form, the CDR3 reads TGTGCCAGCAGCCCCGGACGGGTTCTCATGAACACTGAAGCTTTCTTT.